The 23 T cell receptor beta chains below all came from one sample that was sequenced in a study of blood T cells in healthy people across ages. Primers used in a second PCR of about 6 to 11 cycles were a sample-barcoded 5' primer and a J-beta primer mix. MiXCR, run by TCRdb on the 5' RACE reads, gives a single entry per CDR3 protein. This table has around 900,000 distinct CDR3 sequences, roughly half appearing once. Sequencing was carried out using blood. These receptors were obtained from a woman aged 60 to 75 in good health.

The rearrangement links TRBV12-3 or TRBV12-4 to TRBJ2-7, with D unclear. Gene TRBJ2-5 matches the end of the DNA better, so the J call may be wrong. The CDR3 contains 15 residues. The CDR3: CASSLGAEGIGTQYF. CDR3 nucleotides: TGTGCCAGCAGTTTAGGGGCGGAAGGCATCGGGACCCAGTACTTC.

This clonotype was counted between two and nine times. The J gene is TRBJ2-3, the V gene TRBV29-1; tentative D call: TRBD1 (8 bases). CDR3 length equals 14 residues. Germline V gene lookup returns CDR1 SQVTM and CDR2 ANQGSEA. V lost 6 bases and J 7 bases, leaving 20 bases between the germline ends. The CDR3, as DNA: TGCAGCGTCGCGAGGACAGGGAGGGAAAATACGCAGTATTTT. This translates into CSVARTGRENTQYF.

The chain combines TRBV4-2 with TRBJ2-5, with a tentative D call TRBD2 (5 bases). Trimming took off 4 bases at V and 2 bases at J, with 14 bases between the two ends. Germline CDR1 LGHNA, CDR2 YNFKEQ. The CDR3 runs to 15 residues. CDR3 loop: CASSPTPGNQETQYF. DNA of the CDR3: TGTGCCAGCAGCCCTACTCCGGGAAATCAAGAGACCCAGTACTTC.

The V gene is TRBV2, the J gene TRBJ1-2; D uncertain. Germline assignment: CDR1 SNHLY and CDR2 FYNNEI. The CDR3 sequence is 14 residues long. Trimming shortened V by 5 bases and J by 5 bases, and 15 bases separated the two germline ends. The CDR3 DNA reads TGTGCCAGCAGTATTCGGGGATCTTCTTATGGCTACACCTTC. This sequence encodes CASSIRGSSYGYTF.

This clonotype is a singleton in its sample. The rearrangement links TRBV11-1 to TRBJ2-3; TRBD2 aligns across 9 bases. The germline gives CDR1 SGHAT, CDR2 FQDESV (reference sequence). Trimming removed 5 bases from V and 5 bases from J; junction bases left unmatched: 8. This CDR3 has 15 residues. The CDR3 DNA follows: TGTGCCAGCAGCCTAGGGCTAGCGGGACGAGATACGCAGTATTTT. It yields the protein CASSLGLAGRDTQYF.

This clonotype has more than one count but fewer than ten. V is TRBV20-1 and J is TRBJ2-7; 7 nucleotides align to TRBD1. The DNA end favors TRBJ2-5, so the J call may be wrong. The germline V gene encodes CDR1 DFQATT and CDR2 SNEGSKA (reference sequence). This CDR3 contains 15 residues. DNA for the CDR3: TGCAGTGCTAGAGATCCCCGGACAGGACATACGACCCAGTACTTC. Its protein is CSARDPRTGHTTQYF.

The rearrangement joins TRBV6-5 to TRBJ2-5; 7 nucleotides agree with TRBD2. The DNA end lines up better with TRBJ2-7; the J call may be wrong. This CDR3 has 15 residues. The germline V gene has CDR1 MNHEY and CDR2 SVGAGI. The DNA of the CDR3 is TGTGCCAGCAGTTCTGACGGAGGGGAGGGTGGCGAGCAGTACTTC. Translating it yields CASSSDGGEGGEQYF.

The CDR3 bases are TGTGCCAGCAGCCAAGAACAGGGAGAAAATGAAAAACTGTTTTTT. Its protein is CASSQEQGENEKLFF. The chain couples TRBV3-1 to TRBJ1-4, with D possibly matching TRBD1 (6 bases). The CDR3 extends over 15 amino acids. The germline CDR1 and CDR2 sequences are LGHDT and YNNKEL (reference sequence). The V end lost 0 bases, the J end lost 5 bases, and 10 bases lay between the germline ends.

This clonotype was detected only once. This chain joins TRBV7-7 and TRBJ2-2; D might be TRBD1 (5 bases). Trimming took 8 bases from V and 5 from J, leaving 12 bases between them. This CDR3 comprises 13 residues. The germline V gene has CDR1 SSHAT and CDR2 FNYEAQ (reference sequence). The CDR3 DNA sequence: TGTGCCAGCCAGGGTGCATTAACCGGGGAGCTGTTTTTT. Translating gives CASQGALTGELFF.

This clonotype was counted between two and nine times. CDR3 region: CASSLVGQGNYEQYF. The CDR3 DNA reads as TGCGCCAGCAGCTTGGTGGGACAGGGCAACTACGAGCAGTACTTC. The chain carries TRBV5-1 and TRBJ2-7; 9 bases agree with TRBD1. The junction had 4 bases not matched to a gene; V was cut back by 0 bases and J by 3 bases. This CDR3 has 15 residues. CDR1 is SGHRS, CDR2 YFSETQ, per germline. The entire variable domain, with the rest obtained from reference TRBV5-1 and TRBJ2-7, is as follows: KAGVTQTPRYLIKTRGQQVTLSCSPISGHRSVSWYQQTPGQGLQFLFEYFSETQRNKGNFPGRFSGRQFSNSRSEMNVSTLELGDSALYLCASSLVGQGNYEQYFGPGTRLTVT.

The chain joins TRBV29-1 to TRBJ2-4; TRBD1 matches 8 bases. CDR3 length: 14 residues. The germline CDR1 and CDR2 sequences are SQVTM and ANQGSEA. V shed 3 bases, J shed 8 bases, and the junction held 9 bases outside the gene matches. CDR3 bases: TGCAGCGTTGAGGCGGGCGGGACAGGTGACATTCAGTACTTC. It specifies CSVEAGGTGDIQYF.

V usage is TRBV6-2 or TRBV6-3 and J usage is TRBJ2-5; 11 bases map to TRBD2. Germline V CDR1 and CDR2: MNHEY, SVGEGT. This CDR3 is built from 14 residues. The junction had 2 bases not matched to a gene; V was cut back by 8 bases and J by 0 bases. CDR3: CASPGLADQETQYF. CDR3 DNA: TGTGCCAGCCCGGGACTAGCGGACCAAGAGACCCAGTACTTC.

The chain recombines TRBV6-1 with TRBJ1-5; D uncertain. The germline V gene encodes CDR1 MNHNS and CDR2 SASEGT. This CDR3 has 12 residues. The V and J ends lost 8 bases and 6 bases respectively, with 11 bases between them. DNA of the CDR3: TGTGCCAGCCGAGACACGAGTCAGCCCCAGCATTTT. Translating gives CASRDTSQPQHF.

This chain joins TRBV29-1 and TRBJ2-1, with D unresolved. This CDR3 contains 9 residues. With 4 bases removed from V and 9 bases from J, the gap between germline ends came to 4 bases. CDR1 and CDR2 from the germline V gene are SQVTM and ANQGSEA. The chain's CDR3 is CSVGSEQFF. In DNA form, the CDR3 reads TGCAGCGTTGGGAGTGAGCAGTTCTTC.

The chain links TRBV18 to TRBJ2-1, with D possibly being TRBD1 (5 bases). Trimming took 6 bases from V and 4 from J, leaving 19 bases between them. This CDR3 has 16 amino acids. Germline lookup yields CDR1 KGHSH and CDR2 LQKENI. The CDR3 region has the DNA TGTGCCAGCTCTCAAGGGGTCGGTGGGGATTACAATGAGCAGTTCTTC. It specifies CASSQGVGGDYNEQFF.

The genes are TRBV5-1 and TRBJ2-5; a weak D match, TRBD1 (6 bases). Matching the DNA end better, TRBJ2-7 makes the J call doubtful. The CDR3 contains 15 residues. The germline V gene encodes CDR1 SGHRS and CDR2 YFSETQ. CDR3 nucleotide sequence: TGCGCCAGCAGCTTAAAAAGCCAGGGGACATACGAGCAGTACTTC. This codes for CASSLKSQGTYEQYF.

The chain has TRBV12-3 or TRBV12-4 and TRBJ2-2, with D possibly being TRBD1 (6 bases). This CDR3 has 14 amino acids. Deletions cut 6 bases from V and 0 bases from J, with 8 bases between. The CDR3 DNA sequence: TGTGCCAGCAGACAGGGCCCGAACACCGGGGAGCTGTTTTTT. Amino acids: CASRQGPNTGELFF.

The chain is built from TRBV20-1 and TRBJ2-3; D gene unclear. V was pared by 2 bases and J by 0 bases, with 6 bases between. This CDR3 is built from 13 residues. Germline loops: CDR1 DFQATT, CDR2 SNEGSKA (reference sequence). CDR3 region: CSARFQSTDTQYF. CDR3 coding DNA: TGCAGTGCTAGATTTCAGAGCACAGATACGCAGTATTTT.

This clonotype was seen a handful of times. V and J are TRBV20-1 and TRBJ1-2; weak D call: TRBD1 (5 bases). V shed 0 bases and J shed 4 bases, with 9 bases lying between them. Germline V gene data show CDR1 as DFQATT and CDR2 as SNEGSKA (reference sequence). The CDR3 contains 13 residues. The CDR3 reads CSARDETVYGYTF. The CDR3 DNA reads TGCAGTGCTAGAGATGAGACAGTCTATGGCTACACCTTC.

V and J are TRBV20-1 and TRBJ2-7, with 14 bases lining up with TRBD2. V shed 6 bases, J shed 1 base, and the junction held 11 bases outside the gene matches. This CDR3 is built from 17 residues. CDR1 is DFQATT, CDR2 SNEGSKA, per germline (reference sequence). As DNA, the CDR3 is TGCAGTGCCATACCGGGACTAGCGGGAGTTTGGTCCTACGAGCAGTACTTC. Amino acid sequence: CSAIPGLAGVWSYEQYF.

The gene calls are TRBV4-1 and TRBJ2-7; 7 positions match TRBD1. The V segment lost 2 bases and the J segment 2 bases; nucleotides outside the gene matches: 9. The germline CDR1 and CDR2 sequences are MGHRA and YSYEKL. The CDR3 is made up of 16 amino acids. The CDR3 DNA reads TGCGCCAGCAGCCAAACTGCCGGGACAGCCGCCTACGAGCAGTACTTC. It is translated as CASSQTAGTAAYEQYF.

The chain links TRBV20-1 to TRBJ2-3, with D hard to call. Germline CDR1 and CDR2: DFQATT and SNEGSKA (reference sequence). Trimming cost V 6 bases and J 4 bases, with 17 bases left between them. The CDR3 runs 14 residues. CDR3: CSARNYDRADTQYF. CDR3 coding DNA: TGCAGTGCGAGGAACTATGACCGTGCAGATACGCAGTATTTT.

This clonotype has more than one count but fewer than ten. The chain is built from TRBV7-3 and TRBJ2-6; 7 positions match TRBD1. Germline assignment: CDR1 SGHTA and CDR2 FQGTGA. This CDR3 has 15 residues. J lost 10 bases, V lost 2 bases, and 8 bases had no gene match. Here the CDR3 reads CASSLEGQQANVLTF. CDR3 in DNA: TGTGCCAGCAGCTTAGAGGGACAGCAAGCGAACGTCCTGACTTTC. The full variable domain, its missing parts supplied by reference TRBV7-3 and TRBJ2-6, is GAGVSQTPSNKVTEKGKYVELRCDPISGHTALYWYRQSLGQGPEFLIYFQGTGAADDSGLPNDRFFAVRPEGSVSTLKIQRTERGDSAVYLCASSLEGQQANVLTFGAGSRLTVL.